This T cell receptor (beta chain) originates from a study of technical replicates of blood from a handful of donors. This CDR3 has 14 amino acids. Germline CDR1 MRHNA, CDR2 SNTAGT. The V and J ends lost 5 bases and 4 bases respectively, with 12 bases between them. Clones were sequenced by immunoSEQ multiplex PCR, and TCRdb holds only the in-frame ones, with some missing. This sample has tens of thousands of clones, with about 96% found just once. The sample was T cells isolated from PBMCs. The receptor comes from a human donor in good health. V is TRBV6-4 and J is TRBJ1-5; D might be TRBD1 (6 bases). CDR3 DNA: TGTGCCAGCAGTACCGAGGGGGGGAATCAGCCCCAGCATTTT. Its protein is CASSTEGGNQPQHF.